This TCR beta chain was recovered during a study of blood T cell repertoires in COVID-19. The wider study: COVID-19 samples, acute and convalescent, were from the United States, Italy and Spain. PBMCs, B-cell-depleted T cells, or T cells were the source of the cDNA or gDNA that made up the material.

There are 13 residues in the CDR3. The V gene's germline CDR1 is SGDLS and CDR2 YYNGEE. J was trimmed by 3 bases and V by 4 bases; bases with no gene match: 2. All enrollees were about 18 to 100 years old and from approximately 25 US areas. The data were produced by immunoSEQ multiplex PCR, yet TCRdb's version contains in-frame clones alone and is incomplete. Among 200,000 to 250,000 clones listed, 75% to 90% were seen once. The material sequenced was PBMCs or T cells enriched from blood (not recorded which). This chain links TRBV9 with TRBJ2-3; TRBD2 matches 7 bases. This TCR was recovered from a woman aged 40 to 55 with acute COVID-19. In nucleotides, the CDR3 is TGTGCCAGCAGCCCGCGGGGGACAGATACGCAGTATTTT. It translates to CASSPRGTDTQYF.